Following are 18 T cell receptor beta chains from one sample sequenced in a study of sequential checkpoint blockade in melanoma. Assay used: immunoSEQ multiplex PCR; TCRdb lists only in-frame clones, some missing. Among about 12,000 clones listed, 20% to 30% were seen once. As for treatment: randomized to nivolumab then ipilimumab (arm A) or the reverse (arm B). The starting material was tumor tissue (inferred from file names), obtained from a patient given nivolumab and ipilimumab in sequence. The source of these receptors is a human donor with melanoma.

This clone was seen a handful of times. CDR3 bases: TGTGCCAGCAGTTTATGGGCAACTGGCTATGGCTACACCTTC. This encodes CASSLWATGYGYTF. The chain has TRBV28 and TRBJ1-2, with D hard to call. The CDR3 covers 14 residues. Germline V lookup: CDR1 MDHEN, CDR2 SYDVKM. The V end was cut by 0 bases, the J end by 4 bases, with 9 bases between.

This chain links TRBV19 with TRBJ1-5, with D perhaps matching TRBD1 (6 bases). The CDR3 has 13 amino acids. Trimming cost V 8 bases and J 4 bases, with 12 bases left between them. CDR1 and CDR2 from the germline V gene are LNHDA and SQIVND (reference sequence). CDR3 protein: CASGEGVNQPQHF. The DNA of the CDR3 is TGTGCCAGTGGAGAGGGGGTGAATCAGCCCCAGCATTTT.

The chain recombines TRBV13 with TRBJ2-6; D unresolved. Germline V gene data show CDR1 as PRHDT and CDR2 as FYEKMQ (reference sequence). Trimming removed 5 bases at V and 0 bases at J, with 11 bases between. The CDR3 is made up of 16 amino acids. The CDR3 reads CASSLTGLSGANVLTF. CDR3 nucleotide sequence: TGTGCCAGCAGCCTCACGGGTCTCTCTGGGGCCAACGTCCTGACTTTC.

By share, this clone counts as medium-sized (0.01 to 0.1%). The J gene is TRBJ1-5, the V gene TRBV28; 8 positions match TRBD1. The CDR3 length is 14 residues. V dropped 2 bases and J dropped 9; count of bases not matched to a gene: 6. Germline V gene data show CDR1 as MDHEN and CDR2 as SYDVKM. For the CDR3, the DNA is TGTGCCAGCAGTTTAGTACAGGGGGTACGGCCCCAGCATTTT. Translating gives CASSLVQGVRPQHF.

The rearrangement uses TRBV6-1 and TRBJ2-5; D possibly corresponds to TRBD2 (7 bases). This CDR3 spans 17 amino acids. With 0 bases removed from V and 3 bases from J, the gap between germline ends came to 17 bases. The germline V gene encodes CDR1 MNHNS and CDR2 SASEGT. The CDR3 region has the DNA TGTGCCAGCAGTGAAGCTGGAGGGGGGGCGGTGGAAGAGACCCAGTACTTC. Translating it yields CASSEAGGGAVEETQYF.

Written as DNA, the CDR3 is TGCGCCAGCGGCAATGGGGGGGAAGGCACTGAAGCTTTCTTT. Translated: CASGNGGEGTEAFF. The rearrangement uses TRBV10-2 and TRBJ1-1, with D perhaps matching TRBD1 (5 bases). In germline, CDR1 is WSHSY, CDR2 SAAADI. V gave up 8 bases and J gave up 4 bases, with 17 bases separating them. This CDR3 region has 14 residues.

This clone was seen at least ten times. The chain recombines TRBV11-3 with TRBJ1-1, with 12 bases aligning to TRBD1. After removal of 5 bases from V and 2 bases from J, the junction contained 9 bases not matched to a gene. CDR1 is SGHNT and CDR2 is YENEEA in the germline V gene. The CDR3 runs 17 residues. CDR3 in amino acids: CASSPGQGARANTEAFF. For the CDR3, the DNA is TGTGCCAGCAGCCCGGGACAGGGGGCACGGGCAAACACTGAAGCTTTCTTT.

The gene calls are TRBV5-1 and TRBJ2-1; D tentatively fits TRBD1 or TRBD2 (5 bases each). Germline CDR1 reads SGHRS; CDR2 reads YFSETQ. The V end lost 4 bases, the J end lost 10 bases, and 18 bases lay between the germline ends. The CDR3 runs 14 residues. CDR3: CASSTRTGWGEQFF. CDR3 bases: TGCGCCAGCAGCACCCGGACTGGGTGGGGGGAGCAGTTCTTC.

This rearrangement joins TRBV19 to TRBJ1-5; 7 nucleotides line up with TRBD1. The CDR3 has 17 residues. Trimming at V came to 11 bases and at J to 0 bases, leaving 16 bases not matched to a gene. Germline values: CDR1 LNHDA, CDR2 SQIVND (reference sequence). CDR3 region: CAVSRGRGINSNQPQHF. CDR3 DNA: TGTGCCGTATCTCGGGGCAGGGGGATTAATAGCAATCAGCCCCAGCATTTT.

In its sample, this clone was seen a few times. The rearrangement links TRBV5-1 to TRBJ1-4, with D perhaps TRBD1 (5 bases). V was trimmed by 3 bases and J by 5 bases, leaving 14 bases between them. Per germline, CDR1 SGHRS and CDR2 YFSETQ. CDR3 size: 15 residues. CDR3 DNA sequence: TGCGCCAGCAGCTCCTACGGGACTCAAAATGAAAAACTGTTTTTT. It is translated as CASSSYGTQNEKLFF. Full variable domain (rest looked up from reference TRBV5-1 and TRBJ1-4): KAGVTQTPRYLIKTRGQQVTLSCSPISGHRSVSWYQQTPGQGLQFLFEYFSETQRNKGNFPGRFSGRQFSNSRSEMNVSTLELGDSALYLCASSSYGTQNEKLFFGSGTQLSVL.

The table lists this clone with a few counts. The CDR3 spells CASSRLYRSSNQPQHF. The CDR3, as DNA: TGTGCCAGCTCCCGACTTTACAGGTCTAGCAATCAGCCCCAGCATTTT. The rearrangement joins TRBV18 to TRBJ1-5; weak D call: TRBD1 (5 bases). This CDR3 region has 16 residues. The ends were cut back, 6 bases at V and 0 bases at J, with 15 bases in the middle. Germline lookup yields CDR1 KGHSH and CDR2 LQKENI.

This rearrangement joins TRBV5-1 to TRBJ1-5; 7 nucleotides align to TRBD1. CDR1 SGHRS and CDR2 YFSETQ come from the germline V gene. V was clipped by 4 bases and J by 7 bases; unmatched bases: 11. The CDR3 extends over 15 amino acids. The CDR3 sequence is CASSQETGIGQPQHF. Written as DNA, the CDR3 is TGCGCCAGCAGCCAAGAGACAGGGATTGGGCAGCCCCAGCATTTT.

This clone was seen a handful of times. V gene TRBV11-3 combines with J gene TRBJ1-2, with 8 bases lining up with TRBD1. This CDR3 has 14 amino acids. Germline V lookup: CDR1 SGHNT, CDR2 YENEEA. The V segment lost 0 bases and the J segment 7 bases; nucleotides outside the gene matches: 4. The CDR3 loop is CASSLDRGHGGYTF. The CDR3 DNA reads as TGTGCCAGCAGCTTAGACAGGGGGCACGGTGGCTACACCTTC.

Judged by abundance, this clone is medium-sized. This rearrangement joins TRBV19 to TRBJ1-1, with 10 bases aligning to TRBD1. There are 14 residues in the CDR3. The J segment lost 7 bases and the V segment lost 2 bases, leaving 4 bases of the junction unmatched. Germline CDR1 LNHDA, CDR2 SQIVND (reference sequence). DNA of the CDR3: TGTGCCAGTAGTATAAGAAGGGACAGGGGTGAAGCTTTCTTT. Amino acids: CASSIRRDRGEAFF.

The chain uses TRBV18 and TRBJ2-1; 8 nucleotides align to TRBD1. Germline CDR1 KGHSH, CDR2 LQKENI. This CDR3 contains 16 residues. The V gene end was trimmed by 6 bases and the J gene end by 3 bases; junction bases not matched to a gene: 10. DNA of the CDR3: TGTGCCAGCTCCCAACGACAGGGGATACTCTACAATGAGCAGTTCTTC. It codes for CASSQRQGILYNEQFF.

This chain uses TRBV10-2 with TRBJ2-2; 8 nucleotides line up with TRBD1. V lost 5 bases and J lost 3; bases outside the gene matches: 5. CDR1 WSHSY and CDR2 SAAADI come from the germline V gene. The CDR3 is 15 residues long. CDR3 sequence (DNA): TGCGCCAGCAGTAGGACAGGGTCGGACACCGGGGAGCTGTTTTTT. Its protein is CASSRTGSDTGELFF.

There are a few counts of this clone. V gene TRBV11-3 combines with J gene TRBJ2-7; 9 bases are shared with TRBD2. The junction had 8 bases not matched to a gene; V was cut back by 3 bases and J by 5 bases. The germline gives CDR1 SGHNT, CDR2 YENEEA. The CDR3 consists of 15 residues. CDR3 sequence: CASSLAGGPMNEQYF. CDR3 sequence (DNA): TGTGCCAGCAGCTTGGCGGGGGGGCCGATGAACGAGCAGTACTTC.

About this clone: The junction differs from germline at one of its ends, possibly a read error. This chain connects TRBV18 to TRBJ1-5; D call uncertain. The V gene's germline CDR1 is KGHSH and CDR2 LQKENI. The CDR3 has 13 amino acids. The CDR3 spells CANSSFSNQPQHF. The CDR3 nucleotides read TGTGCCAACTCAAGTTTTAGCAATCAGCCCCAGCATTTT.